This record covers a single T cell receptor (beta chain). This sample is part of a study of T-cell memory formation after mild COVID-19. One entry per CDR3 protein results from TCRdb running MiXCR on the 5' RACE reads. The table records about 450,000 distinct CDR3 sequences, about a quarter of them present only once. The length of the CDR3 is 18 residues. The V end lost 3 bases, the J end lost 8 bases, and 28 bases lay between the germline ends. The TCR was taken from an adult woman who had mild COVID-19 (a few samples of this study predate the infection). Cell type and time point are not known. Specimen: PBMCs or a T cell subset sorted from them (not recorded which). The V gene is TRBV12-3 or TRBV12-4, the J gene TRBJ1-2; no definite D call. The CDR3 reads CASSFTLPSSTSSMGYTF. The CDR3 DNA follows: TGTGCCAGCAGTTTTACCCTACCAAGCTCGACAAGTAGTATGGGCTACACCTTC.